The next 23 T cell receptor beta chains were all read from a single sample in a study of cytomegalovirus exposure and HLA in healthy donors. The PCR was carried out with 60 Vbeta primers and 13 Jbeta primers. The protocol was immunoSEQ multiplex PCR, while the TCRdb copy is restricted to in-frame clones and leaves out a portion. The table lists about 150,000 clones, roughly 72% of them singletons. What was sequenced was PBMCs. The receptors originated from a man aged 25-40 years in good health and CMV-seronegative.

This clone appeared once. The rearrangement joins TRBV28 to TRBJ1-2; D gene unclear. CDR3 length: 15 residues. The V and J ends lost 3 bases and 2 bases respectively, with 13 bases between them. Germline V gene data show CDR1 as MDHEN and CDR2 as SYDVKM. The chain's CDR3 is CASSLEAVRNYGYTF. The CDR3 DNA is TGTGCCAGCAGTTTGGAGGCGGTTAGAAACTATGGCTACACCTTC.

This chain joins TRBV27 and TRBJ2-7, with TRBD1 matching over 8 bases. Unmatched junction bases numbered 2, after V lost 6 bases and J lost 1 base. CDR1 is MNHEY, CDR2 SMNVEV, per germline (reference sequence). The CDR3 runs to 13 residues. This CDR3 reads CASSWDRSYEQYF. Here the CDR3 DNA reads TGTGCCAGCAGCTGGGACAGGTCCTACGAGCAGTACTTC.

This clone was seen a handful of times. The chain combines TRBV14 with TRBJ2-7; 7 bases map to TRBD1. The CDR3 runs to 14 residues. Unmatched junction bases numbered 9, after V lost 3 bases and J lost 7 bases. From germline, CDR1 is SGHDN and CDR2 FVKESK. For the CDR3, the DNA is TGTGCCAGCAGCCACAGGGGGAAATGGAGGGAGCAGTACTTC. Translated: CASSHRGKWREQYF.

This clone has more than one count but fewer than ten. The rearrangement links TRBV5-1 to TRBJ2-5; D perhaps matches TRBD2 (5 bases). The V gene lost 4 bases and the J gene lost 4 bases, with 14 bases spanning the gap. Germline V gene data show CDR1 as SGHRS and CDR2 as YFSETQ. There are 14 residues in the CDR3. The CDR3 reads CASSPPGVAETQYF. The DNA of the CDR3 is TGCGCCAGCAGCCCCCCCGGGGTGGCAGAGACCCAGTACTTC.

This chain uses TRBV7-9 with TRBJ1-3; no clear D gene. The V end lost 4 bases, the J end lost 0 bases, and 13 bases lay between the germline ends. CDR1 and CDR2 from the germline V gene are SEHNR and FQNEAQ (reference sequence). The CDR3 runs to 16 residues. The CDR3, as DNA: TGTGCCAGCAGCTCAACAACGGGAGACTCTGGAAACACCATATATTTT. Its translation is CASSSTTGDSGNTIYF.

The chain couples TRBV4-3 to TRBJ1-2, with a possible D match to TRBD1 (6 bases). Germline V gene data show CDR1 as LGHNA and CDR2 as YSLEER. Trimming left V 0 bases short and J 5 bases short, with 16 bases between. This CDR3 contains 16 residues. The CDR3 DNA is TGCGCCAGCAGCCAAGATGGGCAGGGGATTAGGTATGGCTACACCTTC. Encoded protein: CASSQDGQGIRYGYTF.

V gene TRBV27 combines with J gene TRBJ1-2, with 7 bases that match TRBD1. Germline CDR1 and CDR2: MNHEY and SMNVEV (reference sequence). V gave up 2 bases and J gave up 4 bases; unmatched junction bases: 1. The CDR3 covers 13 residues. DNA of the CDR3: TGTGCCAGCAGTTTAGCAGGGGGCTATGGCTACACCTTC. Protein sequence: CASSLAGGYGYTF.

The count of this clone is one. The rearrangement links TRBV30 to TRBJ2-5, with 11 nucleotides matching TRBD1. The V gene's germline CDR1 is GTSNPN and CDR2 SVGIG (reference sequence). The CDR3 spans 14 residues. Trimming removed 2 bases from V and 4 bases from J; junction bases left unmatched: 3. The chain's CDR3 is CAWSRDRGRETQYF. The CDR3, as DNA: TGTGCCTGGAGTCGGGACAGGGGGAGAGAGACCCAGTACTTC.

The V call is TRBV7-2, the J call TRBJ1-1; TRBD1 aligns across 8 bases. Germline assignment: CDR1 SGHTA and CDR2 FQGNSA. The CDR3 has 19 residues. V shed 3 bases, J shed 4 bases, and the junction held 19 bases outside the gene matches. In nucleotides, the CDR3 is TGTGCCAGCAGCTTCTTATATGAGCCGGCAGGGGGCGCGTTCACTGAAGCTTTCTTT. It translates to CASSFLYEPAGGAFTEAFF.

The rearrangement uses TRBV6-5 and TRBJ2-7; possibly TRBD1 for D (6 bases). Germline lookup yields CDR1 MNHEY and CDR2 SVGAGI. Between the trimmed V and J ends, which lost 6 bases and 1 base, there was a span of 10 bases. The CDR3 extends over 13 amino acids. The CDR3 loop reads CASSQGQSYEQYF. The CDR3 DNA reads as TGTGCCAGCAGCCAAGGACAGTCCTACGAGCAGTACTTC.

V and J are TRBV10-3 and TRBJ1-2, with 12 bases fitting TRBD1. The V segment lost 2 bases and the J segment 4 bases; nucleotides outside the gene matches: 2. CDR1 is ENHRY, CDR2 SYGVKD, per germline. This CDR3 region has 15 residues. In DNA form, the CDR3 reads TGTGCCATCAGTGAGGGGACAGGGGGCGGCTATGGCTACACCTTC. Translated, it gives CAISEGTGGGYGYTF.

The CDR3 nucleotides read TGTGCCACCAGCAGCAGTGGCGGAGAATCCCGCGAGCAGTACTTC. Translation gives CATSSSGGESREQYF. This chain links TRBV15 with TRBJ2-7; D unresolved. Germline loops: CDR1 LNHNV, CDR2 YYDKDF (reference sequence). V shed 3 bases and J shed 6 bases, with 18 bases lying between them. The CDR3 is made up of 15 amino acids. Based on the CDR3 plus reference TRBV15 and TRBJ2-7, the full variable domain is DAMVIQNPRYQVTQFGKPVTLSCSQTLNHNVMYWYQQKSSQAPKLLFHYYDKDFNNEADTPDNFQSRRPNTSFCFLDIRSPGLGDTAMYLCATSSSGGESREQYFGPGTRLTVT.

The CDR3 is CASSLNRKGGRGYTF. The CDR3 DNA reads as TGTGCCAGCAGCTTAAATAGGAAAGGGGGTCGGGGCTACACCTTC. This chain connects TRBV7-2 to TRBJ1-2; tentatively, D is TRBD1 (6 bases). Trimming took 2 bases from V and 8 from J, leaving 18 bases between them. The CDR3 covers 15 residues. Germline lookup yields CDR1 SGHTA and CDR2 FQGNSA.

V is TRBV15 and J is TRBJ2-3; D might be TRBD2 (7 bases). The CDR3 is 15 amino acids. From germline, CDR1 is LNHNV and CDR2 YYDKDF (reference sequence). V lost 5 bases, J lost 0 bases, and 12 bases lay in between. The chain's CDR3 is CATSVGGGSTDTQYF. In nucleotides, the CDR3 is TGTGCCACCAGCGTGGGAGGGGGAAGCACAGATACGCAGTATTTT.

The chain recombines TRBV4-1 with TRBJ2-5; 8 positions agree with TRBD2. The CDR3 is made up of 16 amino acids. Germline V lookup: CDR1 MGHRA, CDR2 YSYEKL. The J segment lost 5 bases and the V segment lost 0 bases, leaving 8 bases of the junction unmatched. CDR3 nucleotide sequence: TGCGCCAGCAGCCAAGATCGAATAGCGGGGAGGGAGACCCAGTACTTC. As protein: CASSQDRIAGRETQYF.

The rearrangement uses TRBV19 and TRBJ1-6; 9 bases agree with TRBD1. CDR3 length: 16 amino acids. The germline V gene has CDR1 LNHDA and CDR2 SQIVND (reference sequence). Unmatched junction bases numbered 8, after V lost 5 bases and J lost 6 bases. The CDR3 DNA sequence: TGTGCCAGTAGTCAAAATCCGGGACAGGGTAATTCACCCCTCCACTTT. Protein product: CASSQNPGQGNSPLHF.

The rearrangement links TRBV19 to TRBJ1-5; TRBD1 matches 9 bases. This CDR3 has 15 amino acids. The germline CDR1 and CDR2 sequences are LNHDA and SQIVND (reference sequence). V shed 3 bases, J shed 3 bases, and the junction held 3 bases outside the gene matches. The CDR3 sequence: CASSMGQGPNQPQHF. As DNA, the CDR3 is TGTGCCAGTAGTATGGGACAGGGCCCCAATCAGCCCCAGCATTTT.

This chain connects TRBV19 to TRBJ2-1; TRBD1 might be the D (5 bases). The CDR3 totals 12 residues. Trimming took 3 bases from V and 9 from J, leaving 9 bases between them. Germline CDR1 and CDR2: LNHDA and SQIVND (reference sequence). CDR3 sequence (DNA): TGTGCCAGTAGTATTGGCCAGGGTGAGCAGTTCTTC. Translation: CASSIGQGEQFF.

The chain carries TRBV13 and TRBJ1-1, with D possibly TRBD1 on 6 matching bases. CDR1 and CDR2 from the germline V gene are PRHDT and FYEKMQ (reference sequence). Between the trimmed V and J ends, which lost 5 bases and 3 bases, there was a span of 13 bases. The CDR3 contains 14 residues. The CDR3 DNA reads as TGTGCCAGCAGCCTACCAGGGGATCACACTGAAGCTTTCTTT. Its protein product is CASSLPGDHTEAFF.

This chain uses TRBV30 with TRBJ2-2; weak D call: TRBD1 (7 bases). The CDR3 consists of 14 residues. The V end was cut by 3 bases, the J end by 3 bases, with 11 bases between. The germline gives CDR1 GTSNPN, CDR2 SVGIG (reference sequence). The CDR3: CAWREGADTGELFF. CDR3 DNA sequence: TGTGCCTGGAGGGAGGGGGCGGACACCGGGGAGCTGTTTTTT.

The chain joins TRBV28 to TRBJ1-5, with D possibly matching TRBD1 (6 bases). The germline V gene encodes CDR1 MDHEN and CDR2 SYDVKM. The CDR3 length is 17 residues. The V gene lost 3 bases and the J gene lost 4 bases, with 19 bases spanning the gap. CDR3 region: CASSFPSGVLENQPQHF. In DNA, the CDR3 is TGTGCCAGCAGTTTTCCATCAGGGGTGTTGGAGAATCAGCCCCAGCATTTT.

This chain uses TRBV28 with TRBJ2-7, with 10 bases aligning to TRBD1. Germline V gene sequence: CDR1 MDHEN, CDR2 SYDVKM. CDR3 size: 15 residues. The trim removed 4 bases at V and 2 bases at J, leaving 5 bases unmatched. The CDR3 nucleotides are TGTGCCAGCAGTTCAACCGGGACAGGGGCCTACGAGCAGTACTTC. Its translation: CASSSTGTGAYEQYF.

This clone was counted between two and nine times. The V call is TRBV19, the J call TRBJ2-7; 9 positions agree with TRBD1. From germline, CDR1 is LNHDA and CDR2 SQIVND (reference sequence). The V and J ends lost 5 bases and 6 bases, in that order; junction bases with no gene match: 8. The CDR3 consists of 14 residues. The CDR3 sequence: CASSGGTGPGEQYF. The CDR3 DNA reads TGTGCCAGTAGTGGGGGGACAGGGCCAGGCGAGCAGTACTTC.